The rows below give T cell receptor beta chains drawn from one sample of a study of identical twins. TCRdb passed the 5' RACE reads through MiXCR, listing each CDR3 protein once. The sample lists a few hundred thousand distinct CDR3 sequences, approximately 8.6% seen once, with over 2.5% in the top ten. Separately, the same data were catalogued under a study of yellow fever vaccine responses in identical twins.

Sequenced: CD8+ T cells sorted from blood. These receptors were collected from a woman aged 18-29 years in good health. CDR3s include the opening cysteine and the closing phenylalanine or tryptophan. A D gene is named only where the DNA matches it firmly. The size entry is marked missing in some rows and otherwise reads once, few, many or a size class.

clone size	V gene	D gene	J gene	CDR3 DNA	CDR3 protein
many	TRBV10-3	.	TRBJ2-7	TGTGCCATAACAGACAACTCCTACGAGCAGTACTTC	CAITDNSYEQYF
many	TRBV20-1	TRBD2	TRBJ2-1	TGCAGTGCCTTTCCCTCCGGGACTAGCGGGGGGCTTAACTACAATGAGCAGTTCTTC	CSAFPSGTSGGLNYNEQFF
.	TRBV29-1	.	TRBJ2-5	TGCAGCGTTGTGTACATCCAAGAGACCCAGTACTTC	CSVVYIQETQYF
many	TRBV20-1	TRBD2	TRBJ2-3	TGCAGTGCTAGTAGCGGGAAAGAGTCAGATACGCAGTATTTT	CSASSGKESDTQYF
.	TRBV4-1	TRBD2	TRBJ2-3	TGCGCCAGCAGCCAGGAAGCGGGGTCTACAGATACGCAGTATTTT	CASSQEAGSTDTQYF
.	TRBV6-5	.	TRBJ2-5	TGTGCCAGCAGTTACATTACGGGAGAGACCCAGTACTTC	CASSYITGETQYF
few	TRBV29-1	.	TRBJ2-4	TGCAGCGTTGAAACACATGACAAAAACATTCAGTACTTC	CSVETHDKNIQYF
many	TRBV7-9	TRBD2	TRBJ2-7	TGTGCCAGCTCCACTTGGGGGGGCGAGCAGTACTTC	CASSTWGGEQYF
.	TRBV27	.	TRBJ2-1	TGTGCCAGCAGTCCCGGGAGACGGGGATATGAGCAGTTCTTC	CASSPGRRGYEQFF
few	TRBV20-1	.	TRBJ1-1	TGCAGTGCTAGAGCCTGGGGGAACACTGAAGCTTTCTTT	CSARAWGNTEAFF
.	TRBV21-1	.	TRBJ2-1	TGTGCCAGCAGCAAAGCCAGGGACCCCTACAATGAGCAGTTCTTC	CASSKARDPYNEQFF
many	TRBV9	.	TRBJ2-7	TGTGCCAGCAGCGTAGAGGGGGCCTACGAGCAGTACTTC	CASSVEGAYEQYF